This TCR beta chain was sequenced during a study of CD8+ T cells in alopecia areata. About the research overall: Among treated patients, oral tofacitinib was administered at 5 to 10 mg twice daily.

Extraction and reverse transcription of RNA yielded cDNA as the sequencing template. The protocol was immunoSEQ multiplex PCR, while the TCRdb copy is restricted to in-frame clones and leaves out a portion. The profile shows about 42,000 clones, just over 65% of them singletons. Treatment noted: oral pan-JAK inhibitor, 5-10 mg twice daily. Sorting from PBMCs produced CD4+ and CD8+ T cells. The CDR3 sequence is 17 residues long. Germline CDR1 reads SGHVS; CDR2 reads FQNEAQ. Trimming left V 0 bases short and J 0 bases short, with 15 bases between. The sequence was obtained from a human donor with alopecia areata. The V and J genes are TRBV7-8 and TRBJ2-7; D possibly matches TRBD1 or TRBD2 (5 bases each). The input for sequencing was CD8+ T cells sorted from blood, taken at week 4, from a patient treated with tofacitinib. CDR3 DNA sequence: TGTGCCAGCAGCTTAGCTCCGGGACCCCATAGCTCCTACGAGCAGTACTTC. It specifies CASSLAPGPHSSYEQYF.